This TCR beta chain was captured by sequencing in a study of T-cell memory formation after mild COVID-19. This clonotype was recorded a few times. Its antigen is unknown. A 5'RACE reaction primed in the constant segment made cDNA libraries of TCR alpha and TCR beta, and these carried sample barcodes and UMIs. Each CDR3 protein gets one entry after TCRdb re-called the 5' RACE reads with MiXCR. The sample comprises hundreds of thousands of distinct CDR3 sequences, approximately 21% of which are singletons, and around 9.2% rests with the top ten. V was clipped by 5 bases and J by 1 base, with 11 bases between them. CDR3 length: 14 residues. Germline values: CDR1 MNHNS, CDR2 SASEGT. Notes on the study in general: CD4+ contracting clones lay mainly in CM and EM, CD8+ ones in EMRA.

V gene TRBV6-1 combines with J gene TRBJ1-2, with D maybe TRBD1 (5 bases). The receptor was derived from an adult woman who had mild COVID-19 (a few samples of this study predate the infection). Cell type and time point are not known. The specimen was PBMCs or a T cell subset sorted from them (not recorded which). As DNA, the CDR3 is TGTGCCAGCAGTCCTGGGAGGGGTAACTATGGCTACACCTTC. Translating gives CASSPGRGNYGYTF.